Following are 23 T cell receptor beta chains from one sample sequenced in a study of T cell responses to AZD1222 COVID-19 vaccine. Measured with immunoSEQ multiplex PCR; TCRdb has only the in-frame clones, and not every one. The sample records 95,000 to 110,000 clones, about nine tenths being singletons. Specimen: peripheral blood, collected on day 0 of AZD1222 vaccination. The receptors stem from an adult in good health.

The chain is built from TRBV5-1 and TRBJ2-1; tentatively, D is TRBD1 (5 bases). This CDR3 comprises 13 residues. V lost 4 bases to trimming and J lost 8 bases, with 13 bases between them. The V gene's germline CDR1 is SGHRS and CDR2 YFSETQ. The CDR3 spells CASSPLLGDEQFF. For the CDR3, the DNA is TGCGCCAGCAGCCCCCTCCTAGGGGATGAGCAGTTCTTC.

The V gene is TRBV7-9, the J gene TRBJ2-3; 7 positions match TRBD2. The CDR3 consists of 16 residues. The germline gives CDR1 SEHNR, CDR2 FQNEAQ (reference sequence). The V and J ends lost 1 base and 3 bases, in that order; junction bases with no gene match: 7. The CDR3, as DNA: TGTGCCAGCAGCTTAGGGGGGGGAGTGGCAACAGATACGCAGTATTTT. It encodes CASSLGGGVATDTQYF.

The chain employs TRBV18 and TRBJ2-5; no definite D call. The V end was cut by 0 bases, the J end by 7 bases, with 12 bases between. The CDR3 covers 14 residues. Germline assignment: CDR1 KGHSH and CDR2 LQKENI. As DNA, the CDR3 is TGTGCCAGCTCACCACCGAGCCTCAGAGGGACCCAGTACTTC. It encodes CASSPPSLRGTQYF.

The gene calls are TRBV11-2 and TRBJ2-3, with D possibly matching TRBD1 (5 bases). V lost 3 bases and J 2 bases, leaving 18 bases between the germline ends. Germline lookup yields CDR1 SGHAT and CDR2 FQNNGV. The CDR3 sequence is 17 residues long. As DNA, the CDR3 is TGTGCCAGCAGCTTTTGGGGCGAATATATAAACACAGATACGCAGTATTTT. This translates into CASSFWGEYINTDTQYF.

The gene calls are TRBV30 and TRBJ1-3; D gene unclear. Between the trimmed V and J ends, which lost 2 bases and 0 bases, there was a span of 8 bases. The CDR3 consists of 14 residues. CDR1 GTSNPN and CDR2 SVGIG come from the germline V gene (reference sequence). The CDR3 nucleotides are TGTGCCTGGAGTCTCTACGACTCTGGAAACACCATATATTTT. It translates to CAWSLYDSGNTIYF.

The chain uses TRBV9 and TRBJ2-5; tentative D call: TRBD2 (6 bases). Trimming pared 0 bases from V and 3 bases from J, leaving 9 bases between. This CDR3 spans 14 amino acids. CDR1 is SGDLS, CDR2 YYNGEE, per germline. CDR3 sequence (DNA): TGTGCCAGCAGCGTAGCCGCTAGCGAAGAGACCCAGTACTTC. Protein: CASSVAASEETQYF. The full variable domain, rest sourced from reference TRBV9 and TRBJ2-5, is DSGVTQTPKHLITATGQRVTLRCSPRSGDLSVYWYQQSLDQGLQFLIQYYNGEERAKGNILERFSAQQFPDLHSELNLSSLELGDSALYFCASSVAASEETQYFGPGTRLLVL.

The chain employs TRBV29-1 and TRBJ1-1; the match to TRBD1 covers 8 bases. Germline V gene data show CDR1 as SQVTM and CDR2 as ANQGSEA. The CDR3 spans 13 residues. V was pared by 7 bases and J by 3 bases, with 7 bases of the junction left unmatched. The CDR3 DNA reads TGCAGCGGCGCTACAGGGGGAGACACTGAAGCTTTCTTT. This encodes CSGATGGDTEAFF.

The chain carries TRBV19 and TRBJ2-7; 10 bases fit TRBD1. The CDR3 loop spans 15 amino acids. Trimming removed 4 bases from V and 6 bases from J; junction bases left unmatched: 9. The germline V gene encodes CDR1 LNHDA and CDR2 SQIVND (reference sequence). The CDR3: CASSSQTGGVSEQYF. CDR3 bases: TGTGCCAGTAGTAGCCAGACAGGGGGCGTTTCCGAGCAGTACTTC.

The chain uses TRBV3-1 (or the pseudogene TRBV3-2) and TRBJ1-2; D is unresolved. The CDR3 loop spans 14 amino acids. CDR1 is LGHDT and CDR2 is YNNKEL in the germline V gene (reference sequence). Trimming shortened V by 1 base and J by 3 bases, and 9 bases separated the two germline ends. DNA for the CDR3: TGTGCCAGCAGCCAAGGTCCGGGTTACTATGGCTACACCTTC. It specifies CASSQGPGYYGYTF.

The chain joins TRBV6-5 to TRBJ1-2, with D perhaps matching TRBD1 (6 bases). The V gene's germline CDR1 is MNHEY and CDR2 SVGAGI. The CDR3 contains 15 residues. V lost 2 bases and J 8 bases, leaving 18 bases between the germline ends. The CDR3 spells CASSYTDSVGGGYTF. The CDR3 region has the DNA TGTGCCAGCAGTTACACGGACAGCGTAGGTGGCGGCTACACCTTC.

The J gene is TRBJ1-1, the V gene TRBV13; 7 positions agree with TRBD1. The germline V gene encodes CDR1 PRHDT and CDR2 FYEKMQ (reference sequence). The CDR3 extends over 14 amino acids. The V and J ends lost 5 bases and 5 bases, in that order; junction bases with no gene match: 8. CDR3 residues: CASSPPDRRTEAFF. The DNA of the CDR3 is TGTGCCAGCAGCCCCCCGGACAGGCGAACTGAAGCTTTCTTT.

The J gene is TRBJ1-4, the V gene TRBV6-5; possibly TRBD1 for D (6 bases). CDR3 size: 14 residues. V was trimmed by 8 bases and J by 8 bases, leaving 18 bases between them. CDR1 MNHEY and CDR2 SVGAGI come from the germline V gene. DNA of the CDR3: TGTGCCAGCCGCCCGGGGAACGGGGGCGAAAAACTGTTTTTT. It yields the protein CASRPGNGGEKLFF.

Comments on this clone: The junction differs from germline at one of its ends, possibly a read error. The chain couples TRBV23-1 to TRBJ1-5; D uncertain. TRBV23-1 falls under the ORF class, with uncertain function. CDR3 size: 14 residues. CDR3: CASNQQDNNQPQHF. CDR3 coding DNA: TGCGCCAGCAATCAACAAGACAACAATCAGCCCCAGCATTTT.

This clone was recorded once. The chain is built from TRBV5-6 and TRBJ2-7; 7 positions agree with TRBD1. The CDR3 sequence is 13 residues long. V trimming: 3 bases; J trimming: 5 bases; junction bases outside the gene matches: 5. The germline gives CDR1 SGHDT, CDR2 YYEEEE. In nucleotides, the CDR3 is TGTGCCAGCAGCTCGACAGGGATTAACGAGCAGTACTTC. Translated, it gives CASSSTGINEQYF.

The CDR3: CASSFSVSRPQETQYF. The CDR3 bases are TGTGCCAGCAGCTTCTCGGTCTCTAGACCCCAAGAGACCCAGTACTTC. The J gene is TRBJ2-5, the V gene TRBV7-9; D not certain. V was pared by 3 bases and J by 1 base, with 15 bases between. CDR1 SEHNR and CDR2 FQNEAQ come from the germline V gene (reference sequence). The CDR3 contains 16 residues.

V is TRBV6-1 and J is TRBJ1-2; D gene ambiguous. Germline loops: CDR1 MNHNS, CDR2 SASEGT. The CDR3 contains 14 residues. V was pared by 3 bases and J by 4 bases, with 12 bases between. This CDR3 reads CASSETRRGYGYTF. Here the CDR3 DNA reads TGTGCCAGCAGTGAGACCCGCCGTGGCTATGGCTACACCTTC.

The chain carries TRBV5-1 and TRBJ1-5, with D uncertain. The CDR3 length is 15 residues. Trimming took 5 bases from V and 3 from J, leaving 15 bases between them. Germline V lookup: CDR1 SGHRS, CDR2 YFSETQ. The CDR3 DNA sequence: TGCGCCAGCAGTCCGGAGGCTGGTTCCAATCAGCCCCAGCATTTT. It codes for CASSPEAGSNQPQHF. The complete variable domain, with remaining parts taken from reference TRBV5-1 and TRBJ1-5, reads KAGVTQTPRYLIKTRGQQVTLSCSPISGHRSVSWYQQTPGQGLQFLFEYFSETQRNKGNFPGRFSGRQFSNSRSEMNVSTLELGDSALYLCASSPEAGSNQPQHFGDGTRLSIL.

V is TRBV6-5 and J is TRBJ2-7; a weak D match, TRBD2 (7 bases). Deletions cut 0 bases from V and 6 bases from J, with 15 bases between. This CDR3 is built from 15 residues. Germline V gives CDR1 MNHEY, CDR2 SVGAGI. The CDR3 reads CASSYSSGGAPEQYF. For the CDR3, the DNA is TGTGCCAGCAGTTACTCGTCGGGGGGCGCCCCCGAGCAGTACTTC.

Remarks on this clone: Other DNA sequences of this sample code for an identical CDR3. The CDR3 reads CASSLGYEQYF. The CDR3 DNA is TGCGCCAGCAGCCTGGGGTACGAGCAGTACTTC. This sequence joins TRBV5-1 and TRBJ2-7; no clear D gene. CDR1 is SGHRS, CDR2 YFSETQ, per germline. There are 11 residues in the CDR3. V was shortened by 4 bases and J by 4 bases, with 6 bases between the two germline ends.

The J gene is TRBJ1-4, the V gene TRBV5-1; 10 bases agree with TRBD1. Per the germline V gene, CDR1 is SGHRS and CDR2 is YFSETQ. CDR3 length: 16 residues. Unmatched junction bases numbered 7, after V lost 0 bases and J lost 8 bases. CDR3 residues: CASSLEGGQGYEKLFF. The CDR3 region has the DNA TGCGCCAGCAGCTTGGAAGGGGGACAGGGGTACGAAAAACTGTTTTTT.

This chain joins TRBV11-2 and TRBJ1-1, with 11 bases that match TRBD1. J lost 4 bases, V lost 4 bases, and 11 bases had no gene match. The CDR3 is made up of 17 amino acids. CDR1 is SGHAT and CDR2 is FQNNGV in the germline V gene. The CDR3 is CASSSFRDRGSGTEAFF. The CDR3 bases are TGTGCCAGCAGCTCATTCCGGGACAGGGGGTCGGGCACTGAAGCTTTCTTT. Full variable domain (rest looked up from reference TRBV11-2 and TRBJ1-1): EAGVAQSPRYKIIEKRQSVAFWCNPISGHATLYWYQQILGQGPKLLIQFQNNGVVDDSQLPKDRFSAERLKGVDSTLKIQPAKLEDSAVYLCASSSFRDRGSGTEAFFGQGTRLTVV.

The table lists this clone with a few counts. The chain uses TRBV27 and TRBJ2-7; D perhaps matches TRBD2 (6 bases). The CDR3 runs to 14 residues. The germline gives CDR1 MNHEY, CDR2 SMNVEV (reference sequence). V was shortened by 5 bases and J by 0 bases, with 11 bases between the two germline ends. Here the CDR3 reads CASSIGGSSYEQYF. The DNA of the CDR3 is TGTGCCAGCAGTATTGGGGGGAGCTCCTACGAGCAGTACTTC.

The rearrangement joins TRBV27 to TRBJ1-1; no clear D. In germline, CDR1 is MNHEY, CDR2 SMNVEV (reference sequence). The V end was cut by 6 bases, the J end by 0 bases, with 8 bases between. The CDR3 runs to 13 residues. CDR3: CASRGPLNTEAFF. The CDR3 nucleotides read TGTGCCAGCAGGGGTCCCTTGAACACTGAAGCTTTCTTT.